This TCR beta chain originates from a study of shared clonotypes between healthy human individuals. V lost 6 bases, J lost 6 bases, and 18 bases lay in between. The germline gives CDR1 SGHTA, CDR2 FQGNSA. CDR3 size: 15 residues. Measured with immunoSEQ multiplex PCR; TCRdb has only the in-frame clones, and not every one. The sample comprises about 1 million clones, approximately 80% of which are singletons, and 0.5% to 0.6% rests with the top ten. This sequence was found in a man aged 18 to 30 in good health. Some clones in this sample may be carry-over from other donors' samples. Sequencing was done on a sample of memory CD4+ T cells from PBMCs. Subset denoted: CD45RA-negative fraction. The chain employs TRBV7-2 and TRBJ2-1; D might be TRBD2 (7 bases). The CDR3 here is CASRQAGHWANEQFF. CDR3 DNA: TGTGCCAGCAGGCAAGCGGGACACTGGGCCAATGAGCAGTTCTTC.